This section outlines one TCR beta chain sequence together with its context. Its antigen remains unidentified. The read ends 3 residues early relative to the CDR3; the germline J gene fills the gap. HPV was found by MY09/MY11 PCR and dot-blot genotyping. The entry originates in a study of T cells in women clearing cervical HPV infection. The CDR3 contains 12 residues. Germline assignment: CDR1 SGHTA and CDR2 FQGNSA. V lost 5 bases, J lost 4 bases, and 8 bases lay in between. Broader study findings: Timing of associations relative to infection is unclear; T-cell subsets were not isolated.

TCR beta CDR3 amplified by multiplex PCR from approximately 1,100 ng genomic DNA. The repertoire was sequenced with immunoSEQ multiplex PCR; TCRdb's copy has only in-frame clones and lacks some. The listing records about 26,000 clones. The origin of this receptor is a woman aged 18-70 years with a cervical HPV16 infection that either progressed to CIN3+ or cleared (not recorded which). The V call is TRBV7-2, the J call TRBJ2-5; the D is unclear. The sequencing input was blood buffy coat. The DNA read from the CDR3 is TGTGCCAGCAGCCCGCCGGGAGAGACC. Residues: CASSPPGET. The whole CDR3 sequence is CASSPPGETQYF.